These 15 T cell receptor beta chains originate from one sample sequenced in a study of identical twins. A single record per CDR3 protein comes from TCRdb applying MiXCR to the 5' RACE reads. There are approximately 220,000 distinct CDR3 sequences in the sample; around 6.9% occur only once, and around 2.1% lies in the top ten. These data also featured in a second study, about yellow fever vaccine responses in identical twins.

Sequencing was carried out using memory (CD45RO+) T cells sorted from blood. The receptors come from a woman younger than 35 in good health.

The table lists this clonotype with many counts. The chain carries TRBV7-9 and TRBJ2-3; D ambiguous. The CDR3 is 16 amino acids. Deletions cut 4 bases from V and 0 bases from J, with 14 bases between. Germline CDR1 SEHNR, CDR2 FQNEAQ (reference sequence). The CDR3 DNA reads TGTGCCAGCAGCTCGCGGCAAGGGCGGAGCACAGATACGCAGTATTTT. Its protein is CASSSRQGRSTDTQYF.

There are a few counts of this clonotype. The chain recombines TRBV11-3 with TRBJ1-1, with 10 bases lining up with TRBD1. The length of the CDR3 is 16 residues. The V and J ends lost 5 bases and 5 bases, in that order; junction bases with no gene match: 11. Per germline, CDR1 SGHNT and CDR2 YENEEA. In DNA form, the CDR3 reads TGTGCCAGCAGCCCCGGATCCGGGACAGGGGTGACTGAAGCTTTCTTT. Protein: CASSPGSGTGVTEAFF.

The sample holds many counts of this clonotype. The J gene is TRBJ1-6, the V gene TRBV4-1; weak D call: TRBD1 (5 bases). The CDR3 sequence is 13 residues long. V lost 1 base and J lost 9, with 7 bases in between. Germline V gene sequence: CDR1 MGHRA, CDR2 YSYEKL. CDR3 DNA sequence: TGCGCCAGCAGCCAAGTTCAGGGTTCACCCCTCCACTTT. Protein: CASSQVQGSPLHF.

This clonotype was counted between two and nine times. The chain uses TRBV7-2 and TRBJ2-4; D perhaps matches TRBD1 (6 bases). V shed 0 bases and J shed 0 bases, with 9 bases lying between them. Germline CDR1 is SGHTA and CDR2 is FQGNSA. This CDR3 has 16 amino acids. This CDR3 reads CASSLAGQRAKNIQYF. The CDR3, as DNA: TGTGCCAGCAGCTTAGCGGGACAAAGAGCCAAAAACATTCAGTACTTC.

This clonotype was recorded many times. The V and J genes are TRBV4-1 and TRBJ2-1, with TRBD2 as a possible D gene (6 bases). The V end lost 1 base, the J end lost 1 base, and 8 bases lay between the germline ends. CDR3 size: 15 residues. Per germline, CDR1 MGHRA and CDR2 YSYEKL. In nucleotides, the CDR3 is TGCGCCAGCAGCCAAGCGGGAGTTTCCTACAATGAGCAGTTCTTC. Amino acids: CASSQAGVSYNEQFF.

The chain carries TRBV6-6 and TRBJ1-2; the D is unclear. CDR1 and CDR2 from the germline V gene are MNHNY and SVGAGI (reference sequence). The V and J ends lost 7 bases and 4 bases respectively, with 13 bases between them. This CDR3 contains 13 residues. CDR3 residues: CASTGRVLYGYTF. The CDR3 coding sequence is TGTGCCAGCACGGGGAGGGTCCTCTATGGCTACACCTTC.

Ten or more counts support this clonotype. The chain employs TRBV7-9 and TRBJ2-4; D is undetermined. Trimming shortened V by 4 bases and J by 8 bases, and 21 bases separated the two germline ends. Germline V gives CDR1 SEHNR, CDR2 FQNEAQ (reference sequence). The CDR3 is 16 amino acids. CDR3 DNA: TGTGCCAGCAGCTACCCCGCCGCGAGTTTGCGCGACATTCAGTACTTC. Amino acid sequence: CASSYPAASLRDIQYF.

There are many counts of this clonotype. In DNA form, the CDR3 reads TGTGCCAGCAGTGAAGGAACAGGTAGCGAAAAACTGTTTTTT. Protein: CASSEGTGSEKLFF. J is TRBJ1-4 and V is TRBV6-1, with D possibly being TRBD1 (5 bases). Trimming pared 1 base from V and 8 bases from J, leaving 11 bases between. This CDR3 has 14 amino acids. Germline V gene lookup returns CDR1 MNHNS and CDR2 SASEGT.

This clonotype showed up just a few times. The gene calls are TRBV18 and TRBJ2-7; D unresolved. Germline CDR1 reads KGHSH; CDR2 reads LQKENI. V lost 2 bases and J 5 bases, leaving 4 bases between the germline ends. This CDR3 has 11 amino acids. CDR3 protein: CASSPSNEQYF. DNA of the CDR3: TGTGCCAGCTCACCATCAAACGAGCAGTACTTC.

This clonotype was counted a few times. This chain connects TRBV16 to TRBJ2-3, with 13 bases aligning to TRBD2. The junction had 15 bases not matched to a gene; V was cut back by 0 bases and J by 0 bases. The germline CDR1 and CDR2 sequences are KGHSY and FQNENV. The length of the CDR3 is 22 residues. The CDR3 sequence: CASSQSYSAGLAGAHSTDTQYF. As DNA, the CDR3 is TGTGCCAGCAGCCAATCGTATTCTGCAGGACTAGCGGGGGCACATAGCACAGATACGCAGTATTTT.

The sample holds many counts of this clonotype. The chain employs TRBV20-1 and TRBJ1-1; D may be TRBD1 (6 bases). V lost 6 bases and J 4 bases, leaving 12 bases between the germline ends. The CDR3 length is 12 residues. CDR1 is DFQATT, CDR2 SNEGSKA, per germline (reference sequence). CDR3 sequence reads: CSALRGGTEAFF. Here the CDR3 DNA reads TGCAGTGCCCTAAGGGGGGGCACTGAAGCTTTCTTT.

There are a few counts of this clonotype. CDR3 loop: CASSPQKGAGQPQHF. CDR3 coding DNA: TGTGCCAGCAGCCCACAGAAGGGGGCAGGCCAGCCCCAGCATTTT. V usage is TRBV7-2 and J usage is TRBJ1-5; 7 bases are a match to TRBD1. Germline V lookup: CDR1 SGHTA, CDR2 FQGNSA. CDR3 length: 15 residues. V lost 5 bases and J lost 7; bases outside the gene matches: 11. Supplemented by reference TRBV7-2 and TRBJ1-5, the full variable domain reads GAGVSQSPSNKVTEKGKDVELRCDPISGHTALYWYRQSLGQGLEFLIYFQGNSAPDKSGLPSDRFSAERTGGSVSTLTIQRTQQEDSAVYLCASSPQKGAGQPQHFGDGTRLSIL.

In its sample, this clonotype was seen many times. V is TRBV27 and J is TRBJ2-1; the match to TRBD2 covers 11 bases. The CDR3 runs 16 residues. Germline loops: CDR1 MNHEY, CDR2 SMNVEV (reference sequence). The trim removed 4 bases at V and 3 bases at J, leaving 5 bases unmatched. CDR3 loop: CASSSRLAGNYNEQFF. CDR3 DNA sequence: TGTGCCAGCAGTTCCAGACTAGCGGGAAACTACAATGAGCAGTTCTTC.

This clonotype was counted only a few times. The rearrangement links TRBV4-3 to TRBJ2-2, with a tentative D call TRBD2 (5 bases). The germline gives CDR1 LGHNA, CDR2 YSLEER. The CDR3 length is 16 residues. Deletions cut 1 base from V and 6 bases from J, with 15 bases between. The CDR3 sequence is CASSQAPGGEPGELFF. The CDR3 coding sequence is TGCGCCAGCAGCCAAGCCCCTGGTGGGGAGCCCGGGGAGCTGTTTTTT.

The J gene is TRBJ2-7, the V gene TRBV6-5; the D is unclear. The V gene lost 0 bases and the J gene lost 1 base, with 10 bases spanning the gap. The CDR3 spans 15 residues. Germline CDR1 reads MNHEY; CDR2 reads SVGAGI. DNA for the CDR3: TGTGCCAGCAGTTACTCGATGGAAGCTTCCTACGAGCAGTACTTC. Amino acid sequence: CASSYSMEASYEQYF.